Below, one T cell receptor (beta chain) is given with its context. No antigen is known for it. Every participating donor contributed 8 to 10 milliliters of peripheral blood through a draw. This specimen belongs to a study of blood T cells in healthy people across ages. On the study more broadly: The template switching approach captured approximately one barcoded beta molecule for every two T cells. Study findings and constraints: Across samples, TCR beta diversity tracked strongly with naive T cell percentage.

CDR3 length equals 16 residues. The V segment lost 0 bases and the J segment 1 base; nucleotides outside the gene matches: 3. Germline lookup yields CDR1 SGHDT and CDR2 YYEEEE. Then a second PCR, running about 7 to 11 cycles, was carried out with a sample-barcoded 5' primer and a J-beta primer mix. Each cDNA molecule, via a template-switch adaptor with 12 random nucleotides, was tagged. TCRdb fed the 5' RACE reads into MiXCR, producing one record per CDR3 protein. This table has approximately 1.5 million distinct CDR3 sequences, about 32% appearing once. The chain carries TRBV5-6 and TRBJ2-5; 10 bases are shared with TRBD1. The sequencing sample was made of blood. This clonotype was sampled from a woman in her 30s in good health. This CDR3 reads CASSLARQGAQETQYF. The CDR3 DNA is TGTGCCAGCAGCTTGGCCCGACAGGGGGCCCAAGAGACCCAGTACTTC.